These 11 T cell receptor beta chains originate from one sample sequenced in a study of T cell responses to AZD1222 COVID-19 vaccine. The protocol was immunoSEQ multiplex PCR, while the TCRdb copy is restricted to in-frame clones and leaves out a portion. The sample has 140,000 to 150,000 clones; over 75% are singletons. Source: peripheral blood, taken on day 0 of AZD1222 vaccination. The origin of the receptors is an adult in good health.

J is TRBJ1-1 and V is TRBV7-9; no firm D call. This CDR3 contains 12 residues. The germline V gene has CDR1 SEHNR and CDR2 FQNEAQ (reference sequence). The V and J ends lost 4 bases and 8 bases respectively, with 11 bases between them. CDR3: CASSSGSAEAFF. CDR3 bases: TGTGCCAGCAGCTCCGGAAGTGCCGAAGCTTTCTTT.

The chain recombines TRBV5-6 with TRBJ1-5, with D unclear. CDR1 SGHDT and CDR2 YYEEEE come from the germline V gene. Trimming removed 4 bases from V and 0 bases from J, with 11 bases in between. The length of the CDR3 is 15 residues. For the CDR3, the DNA is TGTGCCAGCAGCCGTAGTTCCTTTAGCAATCAGCCCCAGCATTTT. Translated, it gives CASSRSSFSNQPQHF.

The chain joins TRBV5-1 to TRBJ2-5; a weak D match, TRBD1 (6 bases). V was pared by 6 bases and J by 5 bases, with 14 bases between. This CDR3 is built from 13 residues. Germline assignment: CDR1 SGHRS and CDR2 YFSETQ. CDR3 sequence (DNA): TGCGCCAGCACGGACAGTACGGAGGAGACCCAGTACTTC. Translating it yields CASTDSTEETQYF. Together with reference TRBV5-1 and TRBJ2-5, the CDR3 gives the full variable domain: KAGVTQTPRYLIKTRGQQVTLSCSPISGHRSVSWYQQTPGQGLQFLFEYFSETQRNKGNFPGRFSGRQFSNSRSEMNVSTLELGDSALYLCASTDSTEETQYFGPGTRLLVL.

The J gene is TRBJ2-2, the V gene TRBV11-3; possible D gene TRBD2, 6 bases. This CDR3 has 15 amino acids. Germline values: CDR1 SGHNT, CDR2 YENEEA. The V end was cut by 5 bases, the J end by 5 bases, with 15 bases between. The CDR3 is CASSGRSLGTGELFF. CDR3 coding DNA: TGTGCCAGCAGCGGGAGGTCACTGGGGACCGGGGAGCTGTTTTTT.

This clone was seen only a few times. The V and J genes are TRBV3-1 (or the pseudogene TRBV3-2) and TRBJ1-1; D remains unclear. V lost 0 bases and J lost 8, with 7 bases in between. Germline CDR1 and CDR2: LGHDT and YNNKEL (reference sequence). The CDR3 has 12 residues. CDR3 region: CASSQDRIEAFF. The CDR3 DNA reads as TGTGCCAGCAGCCAAGATCGTATCGAAGCTTTCTTT.

The rearrangement links TRBV5-1 to TRBJ2-7; D gene unclear. Germline CDR1 reads SGHRS; CDR2 reads YFSETQ. V shed 2 bases and J shed 4 bases, with 4 bases lying between them. The CDR3 has 11 residues. The CDR3 here is CASSFLYEQYF. CDR3 sequence (DNA): TGCGCCAGCAGCTTTTTATACGAGCAGTACTTC. The complete variable domain, with remaining parts taken from reference TRBV5-1 and TRBJ2-7, reads KAGVTQTPRYLIKTRGQQVTLSCSPISGHRSVSWYQQTPGQGLQFLFEYFSETQRNKGNFPGRFSGRQFSNSRSEMNVSTLELGDSALYLCASSFLYEQYFGPGTRLTVT.

In nucleotides, the CDR3 is TGTGCCAGCAGCCCGACTAGCGGGGAATCGAACACCGGGGAGCTGTTTTTT. As protein: CASSPTSGESNTGELFF. The chain carries TRBV7-9 and TRBJ2-2, with 11 positions matching TRBD2. The V and J ends lost 5 bases and 0 bases, in that order; junction bases with no gene match: 5. This CDR3 has 17 amino acids. Germline V gives CDR1 SEHNR, CDR2 FQNEAQ (reference sequence).

This clone showed up just once. The V gene is TRBV9, the J gene TRBJ1-3; D unresolved. The germline gives CDR1 SGDLS, CDR2 YYNGEE. Trimming cost V 2 bases and J 2 bases, with 2 bases left between them. This CDR3 has 12 residues. CDR3 residues: CASSVAGNTIYF. CDR3 DNA sequence: TGTGCCAGCAGCGTTGCTGGAAACACCATATATTTT.

This chain links TRBV10-1 with TRBJ2-5; D gene unclear. CDR1 and CDR2 (germline): WNHNN, SYGVQD (reference sequence). Deletions cut 0 bases from V and 1 base from J, with 6 bases between. The CDR3 is 14 amino acids. CDR3 in amino acids: CASSESGSQETQYF. The CDR3 DNA reads as TGCGCCAGCAGTGAGTCAGGCAGCCAAGAGACCCAGTACTTC.

The genes are TRBV11-2 and TRBJ2-7; TRBD2 is a possible D gene (6 bases). CDR3 size: 14 residues. V was cut by 5 bases and J by 4 bases, with 15 bases left in between. Germline values: CDR1 SGHAT, CDR2 FQNNGV. This CDR3 reads CASSQELRGYEQYF. The DNA of the CDR3 is TGTGCCAGCAGCCAAGAACTGCGGGGTTACGAGCAGTACTTC.

The gene calls are TRBV6-6 and TRBJ1-5, with D perhaps TRBD1 (6 bases). There are 13 residues in the CDR3. From germline, CDR1 is MNHNY and CDR2 SVGAGI (reference sequence). Trimming stripped 8 bases from V and 10 bases from J, with 18 bases between. DNA of the CDR3: TGTGCCAGCCTGGGTAGGGGGGCGCAACCCCAGCATTTT. Protein: CASLGRGAQPQHF.